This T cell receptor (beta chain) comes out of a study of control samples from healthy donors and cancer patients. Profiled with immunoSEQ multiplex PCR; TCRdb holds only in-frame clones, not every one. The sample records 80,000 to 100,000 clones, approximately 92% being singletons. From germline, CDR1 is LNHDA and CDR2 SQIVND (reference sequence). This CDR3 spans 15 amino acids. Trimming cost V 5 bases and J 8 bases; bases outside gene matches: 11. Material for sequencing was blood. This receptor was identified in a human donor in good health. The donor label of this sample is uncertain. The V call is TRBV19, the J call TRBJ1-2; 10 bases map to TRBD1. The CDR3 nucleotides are TGTGCCAGTAGTGAAACGACAGGGGGCTTATGGGGCTACACCTTC. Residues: CASSETTGGLWGYTF.